This paragraph reports one T cell receptor beta chain. Its antigen is currently unknown. The data belong to a study of T cells after yellow fever vaccination. TCRdb reprocessed the 5' RACE reads via MiXCR and lists one record per CDR3 protein. The sample lists under 550,000 distinct CDR3 sequences, 21% occurring once. Germline V gives CDR1 MNHEY, CDR2 SMNVEV (reference sequence). There are 16 residues in the CDR3. The junction had 6 bases not matched to a gene; V was cut back by 3 bases and J by 3 bases. Overall study results and limits: The presence of abundant clonotypes contaminating from the bulk population was possible in FACS-sorted repertoires. Weaker overall was a secondary response that nonetheless peaked faster, on day 5 versus 15. Clones from primary vaccination mostly reappeared after the booster (less than 98% CD4, around 90% CD8). Although most clonotypes did not, a small share appeared in both CD4 and CD8 compartments.

The sequence was collected from a young man who received the YFV17D yellow fever vaccine. The V and J genes are TRBV27 and TRBJ2-2; TRBD2 matches at 8 bases. This specimen consisted of PBMCs, obtained 21 days after the first yellow fever vaccination. CDR3 DNA sequence: TGTGCCAGCAGTTTTTTGCGGGGGGCCTACACCGGGGAGCTGTTTTTT. Residues: CASSFLRGAYTGELFF.